The 10 T cell receptor beta chains presented below share a single source sample, sequenced in a study of shared clonotypes between healthy human individuals. Only in-frame clones appear in the TCRdb table, and some are missing; sequencing was by immunoSEQ multiplex PCR. The sample lists around 940,000 clones, about 80% occurring once. Material: memory CD4+ T cells sorted from blood. The subset: CD45RA-negative fraction. The receptors here all came from a man in his late teens or twenties in good health.

The CDR3 DNA follows: TGTGCCACCAAGTTAGTAGATAATTCACCCCTCCACTTT. It specifies CATKLVDNSPLHF. The chain links TRBV6-1 to TRBJ1-6; D is ambiguous. The CDR3 extends over 13 amino acids. The V end was cut by 10 bases, the J end by 5 bases, with 12 bases between. Germline-derived CDR1 and CDR2 are MNHNS and SASEGT.

The chain has TRBV4-1 and TRBJ2-6, with 8 bases fitting TRBD1. The V and J ends lost 0 bases and 0 bases, in that order; junction bases with no gene match: 10. Per germline, CDR1 MGHRA and CDR2 YSYEKL. This CDR3 spans 20 amino acids. CDR3 in DNA: TGCGCCAGCAGCCAAGAACTCCTGGGGACAGGCCTCTCTGGGGCCAACGTCCTGACTTTC. Its translation: CASSQELLGTGLSGANVLTF.

The rearrangement links TRBV2 to TRBJ2-6; D ambiguous. V shed 7 bases and J shed 2 bases, with 9 bases lying between them. CDR3 length: 14 residues. CDR1 SNHLY and CDR2 FYNNEI come from the germline V gene. CDR3 in amino acids: CASKKGTGANVLTF. In nucleotides, the CDR3 is TGTGCCAGCAAAAAGGGAACTGGGGCCAACGTCCTGACTTTC.

This clone was observed a handful of times. The chain joins TRBV19 to TRBJ1-2; no clear D. V was cut by 5 bases and J by 5 bases, with 18 bases left in between. The CDR3 is 15 residues long. The germline CDR1 and CDR2 sequences are LNHDA and SQIVND (reference sequence). CDR3 in amino acids: CASSQVGVPSYGYTF. As DNA, the CDR3 is TGTGCCAGTAGTCAGGTGGGCGTCCCGTCGTATGGCTACACCTTC.

This clone was seen at least ten times. The V gene is TRBV21-1, the J gene TRBJ2-5; the D segment call TRBD2 is taken from the table without a DNA check. TRBV21-1 counts as a pseudogene. This CDR3 spans 16 amino acids. The CDR3 protein is CARFKRVAGTEETQYF. The CDR3 DNA follows: TGTGCCAGGTTCAAACGGGTAGCGGGAACTGAAGAGACCCAGTACTTC.

This rearrangement joins TRBV7-9 to TRBJ2-1; D gene ambiguous. The V end was cut by 4 bases, the J end by 4 bases, with 2 bases between. The CDR3 loop spans 11 amino acids. The germline CDR1 and CDR2 sequences are SEHNR and FQNEAQ (reference sequence). The CDR3 protein is CASSYYNEQFF. CDR3 DNA: TGTGCCAGCAGCTATTACAATGAGCAGTTCTTC.

The V call is TRBV5-1, the J call TRBJ2-1, with 12 bases identical to TRBD2. The CDR3 runs to 15 residues. Germline V gene lookup returns CDR1 SGHRS and CDR2 YFSETQ. J gave up 2 bases and V 5 bases, and 2 bases lay outside the gene matches. The CDR3: CASRRLAGAYNEQFF. Written as DNA, the CDR3 is TGCGCCAGCAGGCGACTAGCGGGAGCCTACAATGAGCAGTTCTTC.

V gene TRBV10-1 combines with J gene TRBJ2-7; the D call may be TRBD1 or TRBD2 (5 bases each). V was pared by 3 bases and J by 2 bases, with 8 bases between. Germline V gives CDR1 WNHNN, CDR2 SYGVQD (reference sequence). The CDR3 totals 13 residues. The CDR3 loop is CASSESGPYEQYF. The CDR3 DNA sequence: TGCGCCAGCAGTGAATCGGGACCCTACGAGCAGTACTTC.

V is TRBV28 and J is TRBJ1-1; D is undetermined. The CDR3 is made up of 13 amino acids. V was clipped by 7 bases and J by 7 bases, with 16 bases between them. Germline V lookup: CDR1 MDHEN, CDR2 SYDVKM. The CDR3: CASTSFGFGEAFF. The CDR3 DNA sequence: TGTGCCAGCACCTCTTTCGGTTTCGGTGAAGCTTTCTTT.

The chain has TRBV30 and TRBJ2-1, with 11 bases identical to TRBD2. Per germline, CDR1 GTSNPN and CDR2 SVGIG (reference sequence). The CDR3 loop spans 15 amino acids. Trimming removed 3 bases from V and 6 bases from J; junction bases left unmatched: 7. For the CDR3, the DNA is TGTGCCTGGAGCCTCCTAGCGGGAGGCACCAATGAGCAGTTCTTC. It translates to CAWSLLAGGTNEQFF. The full variable domain, rest sourced from reference TRBV30 and TRBJ2-1, is SQTIHQWPATLVQPVGSPLSLECTVEGTSNPNLYWYRQAAGRGLQLLFYSVGIGQISSEVPQNLSASRPQDRQFILSSKKLLLSDSGFYLCAWSLLAGGTNEQFFGPGTRLTVL.